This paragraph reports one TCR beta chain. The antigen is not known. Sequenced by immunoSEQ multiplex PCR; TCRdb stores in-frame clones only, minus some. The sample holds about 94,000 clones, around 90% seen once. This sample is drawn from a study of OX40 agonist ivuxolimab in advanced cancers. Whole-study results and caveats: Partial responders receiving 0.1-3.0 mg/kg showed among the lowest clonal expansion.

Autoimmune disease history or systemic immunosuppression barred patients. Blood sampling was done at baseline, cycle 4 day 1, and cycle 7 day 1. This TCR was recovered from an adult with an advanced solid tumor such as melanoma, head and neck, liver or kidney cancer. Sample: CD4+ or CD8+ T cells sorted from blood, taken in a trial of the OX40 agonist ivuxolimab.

In DNA form, the CDR3 reads TGTGCCACAAGACTAGCGGGAGCGCTTGATACGCAGTATTTT. Its protein product is CATRLAGALDTQYF. The chain joins TRBV27 to TRBJ2-3, with 12 bases aligning to TRBD2. The CDR3 length is 14 residues. With 10 bases clipped from V and 6 bases from J, the junction kept 8 bases outside the gene matches. Germline CDR1 MNHEY, CDR2 SMNVEV (reference sequence).